One sample yielded the 11 T cell receptor beta chains listed below, sequenced in a study of T cell responses to AZD1222 COVID-19 vaccine. Repertoires were generated with immunoSEQ multiplex PCR, while TCRdb's copy carries only in-frame clones and drops some. The table lists 90,000 to 150,000 clones, around 89% of them singletons. The source was peripheral blood, collected on day 0 of AZD1222 vaccination. These TCRs come from an adult in good health.

This rearrangement joins TRBV25-1 to TRBJ2-3, with 7 bases fitting TRBD1. J was trimmed by 5 bases and V by 1 base; bases with no gene match: 9. CDR1 and CDR2 from the germline V gene are MGHDK and SYGVNS. The CDR3 covers 16 residues. The CDR3 sequence: CASSEWGRGRGDTQYF. The CDR3 bases are TGTGCCAGCAGTGAATGGGGCAGGGGGAGAGGAGATACGCAGTATTTT.

This clone was seen a handful of times. The gene calls are TRBV7-9 and TRBJ2-7, with 8 bases identical to TRBD2. Germline assignment: CDR1 SEHNR and CDR2 FQNEAQ (reference sequence). The CDR3 covers 12 residues. The junction had 5 bases not matched to a gene; V was cut back by 8 bases and J by 5 bases. CDR3 sequence: CASVPGGNEQYF. The CDR3 DNA reads TGTGCCAGCGTCCCGGGGGGGAACGAGCAGTACTTC.

The V and J genes are TRBV5-5 and TRBJ2-7; D is unclear. From germline, CDR1 is SGHKS and CDR2 YYEKEE (reference sequence). CDR3 length: 14 amino acids. The ends were cut back, 2 bases at V and 9 bases at J, with 18 bases in the middle. The CDR3 loop is CASSLGQIAYGQYF. DNA for the CDR3: TGTGCCAGCAGCTTAGGCCAAATCGCATATGGGCAGTACTTC.

The CDR3 DNA reads TGTGCCAGCAGCTTAGGCACCGCTCCCACAGATACGCAGTATTTT. Amino acids: CASSLGTAPTDTQYF. The genes are TRBV11-3 and TRBJ2-3; D remains unclear. Looked up from germline, CDR1 is SGHNT and CDR2 is YENEEA. The CDR3 runs 15 residues. Trimming cost V 1 base and J 2 bases, with 10 bases left between them.

V usage is TRBV6-1 and J usage is TRBJ2-5; 9 nucleotides agree with TRBD1. This CDR3 spans 16 amino acids. Germline-derived CDR1 and CDR2 are MNHNS and SASEGT. Losses at the gene ends were 4 bases for V and 4 bases for J; bases not matched to a gene: 10. Here the CDR3 reads CASSVQGARFGETQYF. DNA of the CDR3: TGTGCCAGCAGTGTACAGGGGGCGCGGTTTGGAGAGACCCAGTACTTC.

This chain joins TRBV14 and TRBJ2-1; 13 bases agree with TRBD2. The trim removed 4 bases at V and 5 bases at J, leaving 2 bases unmatched. Per germline, CDR1 SGHDN and CDR2 FVKESK. This CDR3 contains 15 residues. In nucleotides, the CDR3 is TGTGCCAGCAGCCGGACTAGCGGGGGAAACAATGAGCAGTTCTTC. It codes for CASSRTSGGNNEQFF.

The chain is built from TRBV5-1 and TRBJ2-7; 8 bases fit TRBD1. There are 13 residues in the CDR3. J was trimmed by 3 bases and V by 6 bases; bases with no gene match: 5. In germline, CDR1 is SGHRS, CDR2 YFSETQ. The CDR3 region has the DNA TGCGCCAGCACCCAGGGGGCAGACTACGAGCAGTACTTC. It encodes CASTQGADYEQYF.

The V call is TRBV19, the J call TRBJ1-5, with D hard to call. V was shortened by 3 bases and J by 8 bases, with 8 bases between the two germline ends. This CDR3 spans 12 amino acids. CDR1 LNHDA and CDR2 SQIVND come from the germline V gene (reference sequence). CDR3 loop: CASSIFREPQHF. CDR3 bases: TGTGCCAGTAGTATTTTCCGGGAGCCCCAGCATTTT.

This chain joins TRBV21-1 and TRBJ1-2; no DNA check was done on the table's D call, TRBD1. TRBV21-1 is deemed a pseudogene. This CDR3 contains 15 residues. CDR3 region: CASSSTGETFYGYTF. CDR3 sequence (DNA): TGTGCCAGCAGCTCAACAGGGGAAACATTCTATGGCTACACCTTC.

V gene TRBV3-1 (or the pseudogene TRBV3-2) combines with J gene TRBJ2-1; 8 positions agree with TRBD2. With V trimmed by 0 bases and J by 0 bases, 10 bases remained unmatched. There are 19 residues in the CDR3. CDR1 and CDR2 (germline): LGHDT, YNNKEL (reference sequence). The CDR3 region is CASSQDRIAGSCSYNEQFF. CDR3 in DNA: TGTGCCAGCAGCCAAGATCGGATAGCGGGGTCCTGCTCCTACAATGAGCAGTTCTTC.

CDR3 bases: TGTGCCAGCAGTGAACTAGCGGGGGGGCCAGATACGCAGTATTTT. As protein: CASSELAGGPDTQYF. The genes are TRBV6-1 and TRBJ2-3, with 12 bases aligning to TRBD2. The CDR3 loop spans 15 amino acids. CDR1 is MNHNS and CDR2 is SASEGT in the germline V gene. Trimming took 2 bases from V and 4 from J; bases not matched to a gene: 1.